A selection of T cell receptor beta chains follows, all from one sample in a study of shared clonotypes between healthy human individuals. This table comes from immunoSEQ multiplex PCR, and its TCRdb copy is limited to in-frame clones, with some not included. The sample holds around 510,000 clones; around 76% are singletons and the top ten take about 12%. Sequenced input: PBMCs. These receptors were obtained from a woman in her 40s in good health. Some clones in this sample may be carry-over from other donors' samples. The CDR3 runs from the conserved cysteine through the conserved F or W.

J	V	CDR3
TRBJ1-2	TRBV30	CAWSLLAETYGYTF
TRBJ2-7	TRBV7-8	CASSSNYEQYF
TRBJ2-7	TRBV29-1	CSVQQETRQYF
TRBJ2-5	TRBV28	CASSREVQETQYF
TRBJ2-7	TRBV28	CASSFELAGSYEQYF
TRBJ1-1	TRBV5-1	CASSLGIAQGNTEAFF
TRBJ2-7	TRBV7-8	CASSLVAGAPYEQYF
TRBJ2-7	TRBV27	CASSLQGLGAYEQYF
TRBJ1-3	TRBV10-2	CASSGPAGNTIYF
TRBJ2-1	TRBV11-3	CASSRGLAGGRYNEQFF
TRBJ1-5	TRBV27	CASPMESQDSNQPQHF
TRBJ2-1	TRBV9	CASSVVGNVNEQFF